Listed below are T cell receptor beta chains from one sample, sequenced in a study of blood T cell repertoires in COVID-19. Method: immunoSEQ multiplex PCR; TCRdb's copy keeps in-frame clones and lacks some. Of 250,000 to 300,000 clones in the sample, roughly 86% are singletons; the top ten hold approximately 1%. The specimen was PBMCs or T cells enriched from blood (not recorded which). The receptors were gathered from a woman younger than 45 who had recovered from COVID-19. Both conserved end residues are part of each CDR3. The order of the fields is V gene, clone size, CDR3 protein. Expanded clones are given a class, and other clones once, few, many or no size at all.

TRBV6-5 | NA | CASNQGGADTQYF
TRBV4-1 | NA | CASSRWRGGTNEKLFF
TRBV6-1 | NA | CASSATNRVENTGELFF
TRBV19 | NA | CASRNGGSENIQYF
TRBV27 | NA | CASSSRFTSNQPQHF
TRBV5-4 | few | CASSLGTIQGTGELFF
TRBV11-1 | once | CASSPPDRGGPEAFF
TRBV27 | few | CASSPAGGAAYGYTF
TRBV19 | NA | CASSTAGVSTDTQYF
TRBV27 | NA | CASSLGQGAPFGGYTF
TRBV5-1 | NA | CASSGVGVTGELFF
TRBV15 | NA | CATSSPGLARYEQYF
TRBV7-9 | NA | CASSLNVRGSEKLFF
TRBV6-2/TRBV6-3 | NA | CASSYGIREGSLYSNQPQHF
TRBV19 | NA | CASSSQGQGFGGYTF
TRBV5-1 | few | CASTRLDYNEQFF
TRBV30 | NA | CAWSVIEETQYF
TRBV5-1 | NA | CASSPRQGAGTQYF
TRBV28 | NA | CASLSRDSYNSPLHF
TRBV7-8 | NA | CASKRTANEKLFF
TRBV18 | NA | CASSPSAGDPTNEQFF
TRBV4-3 | NA | CASSQGRPGQFTDTQYF
TRBV5-1 | NA | CASSINSNQPQHF
TRBV14 | NA | CASSPRIGGIDGYTF
TRBV15 | NA | CATSTWGQGKQPQHF
TRBV2 | NA | CASRLGLPKGSDTQYF
TRBV14 | NA | CASSQRSRLMTNEKLFF
TRBV7-9 | few | CASSPYREGSEAFF
TRBV7-2 | NA | CASSTPSTMNTEAFF
TRBV25-1 | once | CASSDRVIYSPLHF
TRBV20-1 | NA | CSASRGYNEQFF
TRBV6-4 | NA | CASSSGGEKLFF
TRBV7-6 | NA | CASSLTGVTEAFF
TRBV28 | NA | CASSLREQFF
TRBV29-1 | NA | CSVALRDREKGNYGYTF
TRBV6-5 | NA | CASNPEGVGEKLFF
TRBV6-4 | NA | CASSASSGGASLQANTGELFF
TRBV6-4 | once | CASSLGTTATQYF
TRBV21-1 | NA | CASSKAEGGTGIWVNTEAFF
TRBV27 | NA | CASRYSSLAGSLSYEQYF
TRBV2 | few | CASSEGEGEHF
TRBV7-2 | NA | CASWRGGEGNTEAFF